This is a list of T cell receptor beta chains from one sample in a study of shared clonotypes between healthy human individuals. Data came from immunoSEQ multiplex PCR; TCRdb stores just in-frame clones and leaves some out. The sample lists over a million clones; about three quarters were seen once. The sequenced sample was memory CD4+ T cells sorted from blood. These receptors were obtained from a man between 18 and 29 years old in good health. The CDR3 runs from the conserved cysteine through the conserved F or W. A D gene is named only where the DNA matches it firmly. Clone size is stated in some rows and not others, as once, few, many or a class when expanded.

TRBJ2-3	TRBV7-2	-	TRBD2	TGTGCCAGCAGCTTTAGCGGGAGTGGCACAGATACGCAGTATTTT	CASSFSGSGTDTQYF
TRBJ2-7	TRBV2	-	TRBD2	TGTGCCAGCAGTGAAGCGCGGCGGGAGCTATTGTACGAGCAGTACTTC	CASSEARRELLYEQYF
TRBJ2-7	TRBV6-6	-	TRBD2	TGTGCCAGCAGTTACGGGGAGGGACTACACGAGCAGTACTTC	CASSYGEGLHEQYF
TRBJ2-2	TRBV2	-	TRBD2	TGTGCCAGCAACCCGACTAGCGGGAGATCCGGGGAGCTGTTTTTT	CASNPTSGRSGELFF
TRBJ2-2	TRBV7-6	-	-	TGTGCCAGCAGTAGGGGAAACACCGGGGAGCTGTTTTTT	CASSRGNTGELFF
TRBJ2-7	TRBV15	-	-	TGTGCCACCAGCGTCCGGTTAGCCTACGAGCAGTACTTC	CATSVRLAYEQYF
TRBJ2-3	TRBV30	-	-	TGTGCCTGGAGTGCTGGGACGGGGAGCACAGATACGCAGTATTTT	CAWSAGTGSTDTQYF
TRBJ2-5	TRBV4-2	few	TRBD2	TGTGCCAGCAGCCAAGGGGTCAGCGGGGAGGAGACCCAGTACTTC	CASSQGVSGEETQYF
TRBJ2-5	TRBV19	once	TRBD2	TGTGCCAGTAGTCCAGGGACTAGCGGGCGATCCGGGACCCAGTACTTC	CASSPGTSGRSGTQYF
TRBJ2-7	TRBV5-5	-	TRBD1	TGTGCCAGCAGCTCCTTTGGGACAGGGTCCTACGAGCAGTACTTC	CASSSFGTGSYEQYF
TRBJ1-1	TRBV19	-	TRBD1	TGTGCCAGTAGTATCGAGGGGGCTCGTACTGAAGCTTTCTTT	CASSIEGARTEAFF
TRBJ1-2	TRBV15	-	TRBD1	TGTGCCACCAGCAGGGGACAGGGTCTTGGCTACACCTTC	CATSRGQGLGYTF
TRBJ1-2	TRBV15	-	-	TGTGCCACCAGCAGAGATTCCGAAACAACCTATGGCTACACCTTC	CATSRDSETTYGYTF
TRBJ1-1	TRBV5-5	-	TRBD1	TGTGCCAGCAGTCGGACAGGGGGAAACACTGAAGCTTTCTTT	CASSRTGGNTEAFF
TRBJ2-3	TRBV5-1	-	-	TGCGCCAGCAGATACCCGGGAACCCTTCGGGTTGGAGTAGACACAGATACGCAGTATTTT	CASRYPGTLRVGVDTDTQYF
TRBJ2-3	TRBV4-1	-	TRBD2	TGCGCCAGCAGCCGTATCCTAGCGGGAGGACCCACAGATACGCAGTATTTT	CASSRILAGGPTDTQYF
TRBJ2-3	TRBV4-3	-	-	TGCGCCAGCAGCCAAGATTGGGGGGGCAGAAAAGATACGCAGTATTTT	CASSQDWGGRKDTQYF
TRBJ2-1	TRBV30	-	-	TGTGCCTGGAGTATCGGACGGCAGAACAATGAGCAGTTCTTC	CAWSIGRQNNEQFF
TRBJ1-1	TRBV6-4	-	-	TGTGCCAGCAGCTTCCTGGGCTGGAGGACTGATGAAGCTTTCTTT	CASSFLGWRTDEAFF
TRBJ1-6	TRBV25-1	-	-	TGTGCCAGCAGTGAATATCGGGGGGCTGGATCACCCCTCCACTTT	CASSEYRGAGSPLHF
TRBJ2-3	TRBV28	many	-	TGTGCCAGCAGTTTCCCACCGGAACTCACAGATACGCAGTATTTT	CASSFPPELTDTQYF